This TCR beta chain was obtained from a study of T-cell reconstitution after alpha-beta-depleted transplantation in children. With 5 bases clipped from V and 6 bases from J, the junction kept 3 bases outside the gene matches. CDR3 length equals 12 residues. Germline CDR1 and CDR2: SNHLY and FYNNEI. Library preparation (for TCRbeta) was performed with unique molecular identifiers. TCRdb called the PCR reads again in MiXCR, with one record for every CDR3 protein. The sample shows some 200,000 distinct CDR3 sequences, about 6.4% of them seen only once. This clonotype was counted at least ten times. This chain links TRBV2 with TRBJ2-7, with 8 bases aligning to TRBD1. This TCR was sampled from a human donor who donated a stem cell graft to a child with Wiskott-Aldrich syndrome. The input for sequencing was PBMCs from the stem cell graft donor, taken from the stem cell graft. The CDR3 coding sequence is TGTGCCAGCAGTCGGACAGGGATCGAGCAGTACTTC. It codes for CASSRTGIEQYF.